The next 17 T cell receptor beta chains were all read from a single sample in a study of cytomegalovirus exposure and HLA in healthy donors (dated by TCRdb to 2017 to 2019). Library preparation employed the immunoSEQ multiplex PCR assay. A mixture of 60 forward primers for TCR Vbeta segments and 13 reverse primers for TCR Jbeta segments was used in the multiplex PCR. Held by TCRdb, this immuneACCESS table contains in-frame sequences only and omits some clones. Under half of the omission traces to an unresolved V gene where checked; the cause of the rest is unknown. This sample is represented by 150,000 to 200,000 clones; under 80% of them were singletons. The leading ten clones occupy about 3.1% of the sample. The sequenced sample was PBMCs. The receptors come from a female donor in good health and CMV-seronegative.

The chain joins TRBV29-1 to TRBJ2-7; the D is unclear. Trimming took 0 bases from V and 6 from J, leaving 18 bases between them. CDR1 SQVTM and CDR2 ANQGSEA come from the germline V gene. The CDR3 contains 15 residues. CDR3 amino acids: CSVEDRGGKSGEQYF. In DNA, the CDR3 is TGCAGCGTTGAAGACCGCGGCGGCAAGTCCGGCGAGCAGTACTTC.

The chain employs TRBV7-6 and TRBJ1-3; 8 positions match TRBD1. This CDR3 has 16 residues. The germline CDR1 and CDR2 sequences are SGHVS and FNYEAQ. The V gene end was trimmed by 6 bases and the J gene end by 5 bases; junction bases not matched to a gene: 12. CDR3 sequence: CASSSTLPGGRNTIYF. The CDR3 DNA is TGTGCCAGCAGTTCTACTCTCCCAGGGGGCCGAAACACCATATATTTT. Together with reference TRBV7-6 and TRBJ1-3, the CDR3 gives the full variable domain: GAGVSQSPRYKVTKRGQDVALRCDPISGHVSLYWYRQALGQGPEFLTYFNYEAQQDKSGLPNDRFSAERPEGSISTLTIQRTEQRDSAMYRCASSSTLPGGRNTIYFGEGSWLTVV.

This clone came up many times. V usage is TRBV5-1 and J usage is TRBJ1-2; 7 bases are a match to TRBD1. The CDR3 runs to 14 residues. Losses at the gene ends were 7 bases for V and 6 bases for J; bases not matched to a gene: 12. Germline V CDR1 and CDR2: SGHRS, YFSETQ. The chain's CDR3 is CASAILEQGNGYTF. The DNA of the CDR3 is TGCGCCAGCGCTATTTTGGAACAGGGGAATGGCTACACCTTC.

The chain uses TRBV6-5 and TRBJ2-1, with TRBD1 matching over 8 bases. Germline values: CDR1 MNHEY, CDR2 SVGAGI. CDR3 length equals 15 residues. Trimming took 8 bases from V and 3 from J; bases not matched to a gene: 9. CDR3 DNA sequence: TGTGCCAGCCTCGCCGCCGGGACAGGCTACAATGAGCAGTTCTTC. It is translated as CASLAAGTGYNEQFF.

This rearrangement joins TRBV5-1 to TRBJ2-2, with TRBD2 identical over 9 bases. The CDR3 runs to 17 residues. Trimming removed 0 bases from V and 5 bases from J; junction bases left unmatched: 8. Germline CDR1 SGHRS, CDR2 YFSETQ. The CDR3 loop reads CASSLAALAGPTGELFF. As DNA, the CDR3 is TGCGCCAGCAGCTTGGCCGCTCTAGCGGGACCGACCGGGGAGCTGTTTTTT.

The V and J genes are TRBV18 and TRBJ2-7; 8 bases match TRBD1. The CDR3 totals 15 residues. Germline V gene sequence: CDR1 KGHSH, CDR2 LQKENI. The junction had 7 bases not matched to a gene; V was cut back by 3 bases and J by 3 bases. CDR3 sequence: CASSPDRGEDYEQYF. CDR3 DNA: TGTGCCAGCTCACCCGACAGGGGAGAAGACTACGAGCAGTACTTC.

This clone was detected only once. CDR3: CATDRAPGELFF. CDR3 DNA sequence: TGTGCCACCGACAGGGCCCCCGGGGAGCTGTTTTTT. The chain has TRBV19 and TRBJ2-2; 7 bases are a match to TRBD1. The CDR3 loop spans 12 amino acids. V shed 10 bases and J 6 bases; nucleotides not matched to a gene: 5. Germline values: CDR1 LNHDA, CDR2 SQIVND (reference sequence).

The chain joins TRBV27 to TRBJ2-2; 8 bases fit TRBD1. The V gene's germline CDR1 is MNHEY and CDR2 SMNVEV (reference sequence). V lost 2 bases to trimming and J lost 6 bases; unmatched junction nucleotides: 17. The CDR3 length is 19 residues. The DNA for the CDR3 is TGTGCCAGCAGTTTACGGCAGTTTAGAGCAGGGGGCTTCTCCGGGGAGCTGTTTTTT. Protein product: CASSLRQFRAGGFSGELFF.

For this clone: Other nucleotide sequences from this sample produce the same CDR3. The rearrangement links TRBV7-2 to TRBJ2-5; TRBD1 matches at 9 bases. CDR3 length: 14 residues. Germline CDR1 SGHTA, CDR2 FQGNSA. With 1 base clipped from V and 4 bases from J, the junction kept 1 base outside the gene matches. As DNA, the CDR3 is TGTGCCAGCAGCTTAGACAGGGGGCGAGAGACCCAGTACTTC. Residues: CASSLDRGRETQYF.

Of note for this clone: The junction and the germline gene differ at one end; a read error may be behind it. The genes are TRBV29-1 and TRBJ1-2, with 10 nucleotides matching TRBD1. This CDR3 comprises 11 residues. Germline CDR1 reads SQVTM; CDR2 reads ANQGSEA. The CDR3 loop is CSVDRGNGYAF. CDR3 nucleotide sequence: TGCAGCGTGGACAGGGGGAATGGCTACGCCTTC.

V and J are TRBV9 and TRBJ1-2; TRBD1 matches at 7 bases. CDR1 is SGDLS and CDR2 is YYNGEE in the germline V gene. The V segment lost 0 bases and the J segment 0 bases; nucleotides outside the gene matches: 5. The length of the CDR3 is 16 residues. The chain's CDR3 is CASSVEGGLTNYGYTF. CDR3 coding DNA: TGTGCCAGCAGCGTAGAAGGGGGCCTGACTAACTATGGCTACACCTTC. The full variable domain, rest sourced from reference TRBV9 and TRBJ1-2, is DSGVTQTPKHLITATGQRVTLRCSPRSGDLSVYWYQQSLDQGLQFLIQYYNGEERAKGNILERFSAQQFPDLHSELNLSSLELGDSALYFCASSVEGGLTNYGYTFGSGTRLTVV.

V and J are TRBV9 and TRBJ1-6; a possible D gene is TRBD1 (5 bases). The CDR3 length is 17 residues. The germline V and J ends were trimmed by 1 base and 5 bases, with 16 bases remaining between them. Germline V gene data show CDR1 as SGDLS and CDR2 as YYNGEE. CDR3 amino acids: CASSVSGHGGNNSPLHF. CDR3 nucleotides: TGTGCCAGCAGCGTATCAGGCCACGGGGGAAATAATTCACCCCTCCACTTT.

The CDR3 loop is CASSYLAGLQETQYF. The DNA of the CDR3 is TGTGCCAGCAGCTACCTAGCGGGACTCCAAGAGACCCAGTACTTC. The J gene is TRBJ2-5, the V gene TRBV7-6, with TRBD2 identical over 9 bases. Germline loops: CDR1 SGHVS, CDR2 FNYEAQ. Losses at the gene ends were 4 bases for V and 1 base for J; bases not matched to a gene: 4. The CDR3 totals 15 residues.

This chain's CDR3 is CASSMAGRGKTQYF. The CDR3 DNA reads as TGTGCCAGTAGTATGGCAGGGAGGGGAAAGACCCAGTACTTC. J is TRBJ2-5 and V is TRBV19; 7 bases line up with TRBD2. The CDR3 length is 14 residues. Trimming removed 3 bases from V and 6 bases from J; junction bases left unmatched: 7. Germline V CDR1 and CDR2: LNHDA, SQIVND (reference sequence).

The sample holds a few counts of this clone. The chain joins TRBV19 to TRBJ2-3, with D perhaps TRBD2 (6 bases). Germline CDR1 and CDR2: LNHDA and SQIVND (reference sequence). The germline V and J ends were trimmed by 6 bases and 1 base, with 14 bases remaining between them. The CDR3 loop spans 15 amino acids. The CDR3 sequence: CASSYTSGGTDTQYF. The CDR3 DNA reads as TGTGCCAGTAGCTACACTTCGGGAGGCACAGATACGCAGTATTTT.

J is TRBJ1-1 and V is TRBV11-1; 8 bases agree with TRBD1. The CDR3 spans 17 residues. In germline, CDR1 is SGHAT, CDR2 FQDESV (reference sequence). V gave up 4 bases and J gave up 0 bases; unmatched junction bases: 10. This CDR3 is CASSSRLGQGLNTEAFF. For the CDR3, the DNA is TGTGCCAGCAGCTCGAGACTCGGACAGGGATTGAACACTGAAGCTTTCTTT.

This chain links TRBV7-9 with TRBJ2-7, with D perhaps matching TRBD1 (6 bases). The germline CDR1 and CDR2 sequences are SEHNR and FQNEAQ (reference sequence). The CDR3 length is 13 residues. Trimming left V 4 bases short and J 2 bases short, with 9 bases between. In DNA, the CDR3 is TGTGCCAGCAGCTCGGACAGTACCTACGAGCAGTACTTC. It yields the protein CASSSDSTYEQYF.